These 8 T cell receptor beta chains were all obtained from the same sample, sequenced in a study of response to subunit inactivated influenza vaccine. In TCRdb, the RT-PCR reads were re-called with MiXCR into one record per CDR3 protein. The sample records roughly 650,000 distinct CDR3 sequences, 15% to 18% being singletons. The material sequenced was PBMCs from blood, taken roughly 13 days after vaccination. The receptors shown here come from a man aged 45 to 65 who received an inactivated influenza vaccine.

The CDR3 sequence: CASSYRAGVPDTQYF. The CDR3 DNA follows: TGTGCCAGCAGTTACCGGGCGGGAGTACCAGATACGCAGTATTTT. This chain uses TRBV6-5 with TRBJ2-3, with TRBD2 identical over 7 bases. This CDR3 is 15 amino acids long. Germline assignment: CDR1 MNHEY and CDR2 SVGAGI. With V trimmed by 2 bases and J by 4 bases, 6 bases remained unmatched.

V usage is TRBV10-3 and J usage is TRBJ2-5, with 8 nucleotides matching TRBD1. The CDR3 totals 15 residues. J lost 6 bases, V lost 0 bases, and 6 bases had no gene match. The germline CDR1 and CDR2 sequences are ENHRY and SYGVKD. For the CDR3, the DNA is TGTGCCATCAGTGAGTCGGCAGGGGGCGTGAAGACCCAGTACTTC. Translating gives CAISESAGGVKTQYF.

This clonotype was seen a handful of times. CDR3 nucleotides: TGCGCCAGCAGCTTGGACAGGGGGCTCAATCAGCCCCAGCATTTT. It codes for CASSLDRGLNQPQHF. The V gene is TRBV4-1, the J gene TRBJ1-5, with TRBD1 identical over 11 bases. The germline V gene encodes CDR1 MGHRA and CDR2 YSYEKL. The CDR3 runs 15 residues. V gave up 5 bases and J gave up 3 bases; unmatched junction bases: 3.

The chain employs TRBV29-1 and TRBJ2-5; D perhaps matches TRBD1 (6 bases). There are 15 residues in the CDR3. V was trimmed by 7 bases and J by 2 bases, leaving 20 bases between them. CDR1 is SQVTM, CDR2 ANQGSEA, per germline. The CDR3 DNA reads as TGCAGCGCCTATACCCCTGACAGGTCACAAGAGACCCAGTACTTC. Translation gives CSAYTPDRSQETQYF. Full variable domain (missing parts from reference TRBV29-1 and TRBJ2-5): SAVISQKPSRDICQRGTSLTIQCQVDSQVTMMFWYRQQPGQSLTLIATANQGSEATYESGFVIDKFPISRPNLTFSTLTVSNMSPEDSSIYLCSAYTPDRSQETQYFGPGTRLLVL.

The J gene is TRBJ2-5, the V gene TRBV5-6; D not resolved. CDR3 length equals 15 residues. Germline values: CDR1 SGHDT, CDR2 YYEEEE. V was clipped by 0 bases and J by 4 bases, with 13 bases between them. Here the CDR3 reads CASSLAGLIGETQYF. The CDR3 DNA reads as TGTGCCAGCAGCTTGGCTGGGCTAATTGGAGAGACCCAGTACTTC.

This clonotype has ten or more counts. The chain joins TRBV12-3 or TRBV12-4 to TRBJ2-7; D possibly corresponds to TRBD1 (6 bases). Trimming stripped 3 bases from V and 4 bases from J, with 25 bases between. There are 18 residues in the CDR3. The CDR3 sequence: CASSFAGSSRGRKYEQYF. CDR3 DNA: TGTGCCAGCAGTTTCGCCGGTAGCTCCAGGGGCCGAAAATACGAGCAGTACTTC.

The rearrangement links TRBV6-2 or TRBV6-3 to TRBJ2-6; 10 bases line up with TRBD1. The CDR3 is 16 residues long. Germline trimming cut 6 bases from V and 2 bases from J; bases unmatched to any gene: 4. Germline V gives CDR1 MNHEY, CDR2 SVGEGT. CDR3 sequence reads: CASSRDRGAGANVLTF. The DNA of the CDR3 is TGTGCCAGCAGCCGGGACAGGGGAGCTGGGGCCAACGTCCTGACTTTC.

J is TRBJ2-1 and V is TRBV6-1, with D possibly being TRBD2 (7 bases). CDR3 length: 18 residues. The germline gives CDR1 MNHNS, CDR2 SASEGT. V was clipped by 6 bases and J by 1 base, with 22 bases between them. The CDR3 DNA reads as TGTGCCAGCAGCCCAGGTCCCGGGGGGCGAGGATCCTACAATGAGCAGTTCTTC. Residues: CASSPGPGGRGSYNEQFF.